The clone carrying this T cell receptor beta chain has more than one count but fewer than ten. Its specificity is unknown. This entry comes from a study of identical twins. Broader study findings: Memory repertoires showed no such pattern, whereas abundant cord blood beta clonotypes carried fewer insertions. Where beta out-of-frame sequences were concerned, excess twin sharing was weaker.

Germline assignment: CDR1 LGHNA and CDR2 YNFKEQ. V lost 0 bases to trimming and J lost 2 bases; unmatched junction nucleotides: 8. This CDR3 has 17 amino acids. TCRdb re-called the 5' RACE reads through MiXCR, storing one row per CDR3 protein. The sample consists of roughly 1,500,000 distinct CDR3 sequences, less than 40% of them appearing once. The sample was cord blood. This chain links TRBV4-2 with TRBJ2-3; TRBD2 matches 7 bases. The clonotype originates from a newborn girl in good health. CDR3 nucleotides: TGTGCCAGCAGCCAAGATTGGGCGGGGGTCCTCACAGATACGCAGTATTTT. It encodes CASSQDWAGVLTDTQYF.